Given below is one T cell receptor (beta chain) in context. Its antigen is unknown. No base qualities exist here, and no much larger clone lies one base off it. From the cysteine through the phenylalanine, the CDR3 covers 15 amino acids. Solely the CDR3 DNA is kept, with 45 bases framed from the first base. CDR1 SGHTA and CDR2 FQGTGA were looked up in the germline V gene. Trimmed from V: 5 bases; trimmed from J: 1 base; junction bases lacking a gene match: 6. The entire amount of isolated RNA was reverse transcribed using the High Capacity cDNA Reverse Transcription Kit, so the sequenced TCRB transcripts were expressed ones. Deep immunoSEQ sequencing was applied to naive, central memory and regulatory T cell samples, giving an average of roughly 3.6 million total reads per sample. Sorted cells were lysed in RLT buffer, and RNA was extracted using DNase-treated RNeasy Micro or Mini kits according to cell number. Each cell subset was processed on its own to prevent cross-contamination, while patient and healthy donor samples were processed together. The immunoSEQ multiplex PCR was used to amplify TCRB sequences from cDNA, yielding 87-bp fragments that span the CDR3 region. Sequencing of the amplicons was performed on the Illumina HiSeq platform. Under the source paper's analysis protocol: Synthetic template baselines were used to correct PCR bias computationally, reads within Hamming distance 2 were collapsed together, and singletons that could not be merged were discarded. By aligning reads against IMGT, V, D and J genes, CDR3 length, and insertions or deletions at six rearrangement sites were assigned. Within each subset, clonotype counts were normalized to sorted cell number, and only after that were true diversity and Gini coefficients computed with the tcR R package. The overlap coefficient, calculated on TCRB nucleotide sequences, was used to measure repertoire sharing. Out-of-frame TCRB sequences from naive cells were analyzed to stand in for the pre-selection repertoire. TCRdb obtained this table from immuneACCESS and retained in-frame rearrangements with V and J assigned. These tables miss some clones; where compared with another copy, unresolved V genes account for less than half of the shortfall, and the remainder is unexplained. From that table come the V and J calls and clone size; the DNA was used to work out D and trimming. Counted in this sample were 350,000 to 450,000 clones; around 13% of them appeared once. The ten largest account for around 0.035% of the sample.

Each donor gave one peripheral blood draw, approximately 0.11 L on average, collected into heparinised tubes. Naive, central memory, regulatory and stem cell-like memory CD4+ T cells were sorted on a BD FACSAria II using a panel including CD45RO, CCR7, CD25, CD127, CD95 and CD27. All sorted populations exceeded 95% purity. Right away, PBMCs were isolated by Lymphoprep density gradient centrifugation and were stained directly, with no culture step. To minimize batch effects, samples were stained and sorted in pairs, one healthy donor with one patient per experiment. The data were taken from a study of beta chain features in type 1 diabetes (dated by TCRdb to the late 2010s). For the study in its entirety: Mean age, gender distribution, total cell number and subset yield were not different between patients and healthy donors. Across all samples, approximately 98,000,000 sorted cells were examined, and cell number per subset correlated strongly with RNA yield. In the study, recently diagnosed type 1 diabetes patients and matched healthy donors were compared on the TCRB repertoires of their sorted circulating CD4+ T cell subsets. Regulatory and stem cell-like memory subsets were obtained from only 8 patients and about eight healthy donors, while naive and central memory subsets were obtained from all 28 donors.

The full study reports these points: In all four CD4+ subsets, TCRB CDR3 length was moderately but significantly shorter in type 1 diabetes patients. Naive, central memory and regulatory TCRB repertoires appeared to be more alike among patients than among healthy donors. Only small numbers of individuals were included in the HLA sub-analyses, which left unresolved whether HLA type had any influence on TCRB rearrangement. At VDJ recombination sites, patients with type 1 diabetes made fewer insertions and deleted more nucleotides, a pattern implying thymic rearrangement abnormalities. Shorter templates might have been favored by PCR, but patient and control samples were amplified and corrected together, so both groups would have been affected equally by any skew. Sequencing cDNA rather than genomic DNA could over-represent highly expressing activated cells, although activation and CD3 levels did not differ between groups.

This TCR came from a man aged 25 to 40 in good health. What was sequenced was naive CD4+ T cells from blood. Sample cell subset or site, as interpreted from the label and publication: true naive CD4+ T cells. This chain joins TRBV7-3 to TRBJ2-3, with 7 middle bases fitting TRBD2. CDR3 reads: CASSASGVRTDTQYF. The DNA sequence follows: TGTGCCAGCAGCGCCAGCGGGGTACGCACAGATACGCAGTATTTT. With the rest looked up from the reference TRBV7-3 and TRBJ2-3 genes rather than sequenced, the full variable domain is GAGVSQTPSNKVTEKGKYVELRCDPISGHTALYWYRQSLGQGPEFLIYFQGTGAADDSGLPNDRFFAVRPEGSVSTLKIQRTERGDSAVYLCASSASGVRTDTQYFGPGTRLTVL.